The 27 T cell receptor beta chains below were found in one sample sequenced in a study of blood T cells in healthy people across ages. Together with a sample-barcoded 5' primer, a J-beta primer mix was included in a second PCR lasting roughly 6 to 12 cycles. One entry per CDR3 protein results from TCRdb running MiXCR on the 5' RACE reads. The table shows about 1.6 million distinct CDR3 sequences, with approximately 32% occurring only once. The sample was blood. The receptors shown here come from a woman aged 25-40 years in good health.

This chain uses TRBV7-9 with TRBJ1-4; TRBD1 aligns across 8 bases. The V gene's germline CDR1 is SEHNR and CDR2 FQNEAQ (reference sequence). The CDR3 length is 15 residues. V was pared by 3 bases and J by 7 bases, with 7 bases of the junction left unmatched. CDR3 residues: CASSLGAGGFEKLFF. DNA for the CDR3: TGTGCCAGCAGCTTGGGGGCAGGGGGCTTTGAAAAACTGTTTTTT.

This clonotype came up a few times. J is TRBJ2-3 and V is TRBV2; no definite D call. This CDR3 has 14 amino acids. Germline lookup yields CDR1 SNHLY and CDR2 FYNNEI. The ends were cut back, 7 bases at V and 5 bases at J, with 16 bases in the middle. The CDR3 DNA sequence: TGTGCCAGCATCCCGTTGGGCCCGGGAGATACGCAGTATTTT. It is translated as CASIPLGPGDTQYF.

This clonotype has more than one count but fewer than ten. The chain employs TRBV27 and TRBJ2-4, with 10 bases matching TRBD1. Germline V gene sequence: CDR1 MNHEY, CDR2 SMNVEV (reference sequence). The V segment lost 4 bases and the J segment 7 bases; nucleotides outside the gene matches: 4. This CDR3 region has 14 residues. The DNA of the CDR3 is TGTGCCAGCAGTTCCGGGACAGGGGACAACATTCAGTACTTC. This translates into CASSSGTGDNIQYF.

This clonotype has a handful of counts. The chain carries TRBV5-6 and TRBJ1-5; D may be TRBD1 (5 bases). CDR1 SGHDT and CDR2 YYEEEE come from the germline V gene. With 1 base removed from V and 7 bases from J, the gap between germline ends came to 12 bases. This CDR3 is built from 14 residues. The CDR3 DNA sequence: TGTGCCAGCAGCTTGAGGGGATTGGGGCAGCCCCAGCATTTT. It yields the protein CASSLRGLGQPQHF.

The CDR3 bases are TGTGCCAGCTCACCTCCAGGGGACGGTTTAGCCAAAAACATTCAGTACTTC. Amino acid sequence: CASSPPGDGLAKNIQYF. V usage is TRBV18 and J usage is TRBJ2-4, with a possible D match to TRBD1 (6 bases). The length of the CDR3 is 17 residues. Deletions cut 3 bases from V and 0 bases from J, with 15 bases between. The germline CDR1 and CDR2 sequences are KGHSH and LQKENI.

This clonotype was picked up a small number of times. The rearrangement links TRBV7-2 to TRBJ2-1; D tentatively reads TRBD1 or TRBD2 (5 bases each). Germline CDR1 is SGHTA and CDR2 is FQGNSA. V shed 2 bases and J shed 3 bases, with 23 bases lying between them. CDR3 size: 19 residues. CDR3 DNA: TGTGCCAGCAGCTTATCCGGACCAATGGGACCTCTTGACTACAATGAGCAGTTCTTC. Translation: CASSLSGPMGPLDYNEQFF. Based on the CDR3 plus reference TRBV7-2 and TRBJ2-1, the full variable domain is GAGVSQSPSNKVTEKGKDVELRCDPISGHTALYWYRQSLGQGLEFLIYFQGNSAPDKSGLPSDRFSAERTGGSVSTLTIQRTQQEDSAVYLCASSLSGPMGPLDYNEQFFGPGTRLTVL.

This clonotype was recorded only once. This may be a read error: a much more frequent sequence differs by one nucleotide. This rearrangement joins TRBV15 to TRBJ2-3, with 7 bases aligning to TRBD2. Germline CDR1 and CDR2: LNHNV and YYDKDF (reference sequence). J was trimmed by 3 bases and V by 0 bases; bases with no gene match: 12. The CDR3 is 18 amino acids. CDR3 nucleotide sequence: TGTGCCACCAGCAGAGATCCAGGAGAAGCGGGGAGGACAGATACGCAGTATTTT. As protein: CATSRDPGEAGRTDTQYF. The variable domain in full, completed from reference TRBV15 and TRBJ2-3, reads DAMVIQNPRYQVTQFGKPVTLSCSQTLNHNVMYWYQQKSSQAPKLLFHYYDKDFNNEADTPDNFQSRRPNTSFCFLDIRSPGLGDTAMYLCATSRDPGEAGRTDTQYFGPGTRLTVL.

This clonotype was detected only a few times. The rearrangement joins TRBV28 to TRBJ2-3; TRBD1 might be the D (5 bases). The CDR3 consists of 14 residues. Trimming removed 7 bases from V and 2 bases from J, with 13 bases in between. Per germline, CDR1 MDHEN and CDR2 SYDVKM. CDR3 nucleotide sequence: TGTGCCAGCACCCCGGACACTGCCACAGATACGCAGTATTTT. Translating gives CASTPDTATDTQYF.

This clonotype was counted only a few times. The V gene is TRBV29-1, the J gene TRBJ1-1, with D uncertain. This CDR3 contains 13 residues. V was cut by 6 bases and J by 0 bases, with 11 bases left in between. Germline CDR1 SQVTM, CDR2 ANQGSEA. CDR3 residues: CSVGLEMNTEAFF. The CDR3 nucleotides read TGCAGCGTCGGGTTGGAAATGAACACTGAAGCTTTCTTT. The full variable domain, its missing parts supplied by reference TRBV29-1 and TRBJ1-1, is SAVISQKPSRDICQRGTSLTIQCQVDSQVTMMFWYRQQPGQSLTLIATANQGSEATYESGFVIDKFPISRPNLTFSTLTVSNMSPEDSSIYLCSVGLEMNTEAFFGQGTRLTVV.

In its sample, this clonotype was seen a few times. The rearrangement uses TRBV3-1 and TRBJ2-7; weak D call: TRBD2 (5 bases). CDR3 length: 17 residues. V lost 1 base and J 1 base, leaving 17 bases between the germline ends. CDR1 is LGHDT and CDR2 is YNNKEL in the germline V gene (reference sequence). The CDR3 loop reads CASSQGIGELTSYEQYF. CDR3 sequence (DNA): TGTGCCAGCAGCCAAGGTATCGGGGAGCTAACATCCTACGAGCAGTACTTC.

The chain couples TRBV29-1 to TRBJ1-1; D gene ambiguous. Looked up from germline, CDR1 is SQVTM and CDR2 is ANQGSEA. The CDR3 sequence is 12 residues long. V lost 6 bases and J 2 bases, leaving 10 bases between the germline ends. The chain's CDR3 is CSVPLHNTEAFF. In DNA form, the CDR3 reads TGCAGCGTCCCCCTCCATAACACTGAAGCTTTCTTT. Full variable domain (rest looked up from reference TRBV29-1 and TRBJ1-1): SAVISQKPSRDICQRGTSLTIQCQVDSQVTMMFWYRQQPGQSLTLIATANQGSEATYESGFVIDKFPISRPNLTFSTLTVSNMSPEDSSIYLCSVPLHNTEAFFGQGTRLTVV.

This clonotype showed up many times. The chain employs TRBV20-1 and TRBJ2-1; 9 bases are a match to TRBD2. The CDR3 is 15 residues long. Unmatched junction bases numbered 10, after V lost 5 bases and J lost 5 bases. The germline CDR1 and CDR2 sequences are DFQATT and SNEGSKA (reference sequence). The CDR3 spells CSASPLAGAHNEQFF. CDR3 nucleotide sequence: TGCAGTGCTTCCCCATTAGCGGGGGCTCACAATGAGCAGTTCTTC.

This clonotype appeared once. A much larger clone differs by one base, so this may be a read error. The chain couples TRBV20-1 to TRBJ2-7; the D is unclear. CDR3 length: 15 residues. CDR1 and CDR2 (germline): DFQATT, SNEGSKA (reference sequence). V shed 3 bases and J shed 3 bases, with 18 bases lying between them. In DNA form, the CDR3 reads TGCAGTGCTAGCGCACCGGGCAGCAGAGACTACGAGCAGTACTTC. This codes for CSASAPGSRDYEQYF.

This rearrangement joins TRBV6-2 or TRBV6-3 to TRBJ2-1, with D maybe TRBD1 (6 bases). With 2 bases removed from V and 1 base from J, the gap between germline ends came to 18 bases. The germline CDR1 and CDR2 sequences are MNHEY and SVGEGT. This CDR3 is built from 18 residues. CDR3 protein: CASSYPSYRVASYNEQFF. DNA of the CDR3: TGTGCCAGCAGTTACCCCTCATACAGGGTGGCGTCCTACAATGAGCAGTTCTTC.

This clonotype occurred a few times. J is TRBJ1-2 and V is TRBV7-2, with 7 bases matching TRBD1. The CDR3 loop spans 14 amino acids. CDR1 and CDR2 from the germline V gene are SGHTA and FQGNSA. Trimming removed 6 bases from V and 4 bases from J; junction bases left unmatched: 8. The CDR3 bases are TGTGCCAGCAGTTTTCCCGGGACAGCCTATGGCTACACCTTC. Encoded protein: CASSFPGTAYGYTF.

There are many counts of this clonotype. The rearrangement joins TRBV20-1 to TRBJ2-7, with D perhaps assigned TRBD1 or TRBD2 (5 bases each). The CDR3 has 13 residues. Germline V gene sequence: CDR1 DFQATT, CDR2 SNEGSKA (reference sequence). V lost 7 bases and J 0 bases, leaving 13 bases between the germline ends. The chain's CDR3 is CSGFAGSSYEQYF. The DNA of the CDR3 is TGCAGTGGGTTCGCAGGGAGCTCCTACGAGCAGTACTTC.

This clonotype was seen more than once but under ten times. The J gene is TRBJ2-3, the V gene TRBV4-1, with 10 positions matching TRBD2. Unmatched junction bases numbered 6, after V lost 2 bases and J lost 4 bases. The CDR3 is made up of 16 amino acids. Germline V lookup: CDR1 MGHRA, CDR2 YSYEKL. The CDR3 DNA is TGCGCCAGCAGCCAACAAGTAGCGGGAGGTTCAGATACGCAGTATTTT. This encodes CASSQQVAGGSDTQYF.

The chain has TRBV6-1 and TRBJ2-1; 7 nucleotides match TRBD2. This CDR3 is built from 15 residues. V was pared by 4 bases and J by 8 bases, with 11 bases of the junction left unmatched. The germline V gene has CDR1 MNHNS and CDR2 SASEGT. This CDR3 is CASSVPSGGLDEQFF. In DNA form, the CDR3 reads TGTGCCAGCAGTGTTCCTAGCGGAGGGCTCGATGAGCAGTTCTTC.

This clonotype was seen a handful of times. The rearrangement joins TRBV20-1 to TRBJ2-7; D gene unclear. V was shortened by 3 bases and J by 0 bases, with 6 bases between the two germline ends. CDR1 and CDR2 (germline): DFQATT, SNEGSKA (reference sequence). This CDR3 comprises 12 residues. The CDR3 is CSARVDSYEQYF. CDR3 sequence (DNA): TGCAGTGCTAGGGTAGACTCCTACGAGCAGTACTTC.

This clonotype was observed a handful of times. The chain combines TRBV3-1 with TRBJ2-7; D not resolved. CDR3 size: 13 residues. V gave up 4 bases and J gave up 9 bases, with 16 bases separating them. Germline lookup yields CDR1 LGHDT and CDR2 YNNKEL (reference sequence). This CDR3 is CASSPARPPGQYF. CDR3 in DNA: TGTGCCAGCAGCCCCGCGCGACCGCCGGGGCAGTACTTC.

The chain carries TRBV6-6 and TRBJ2-3, with D tentatively TRBD2 (6 bases). Between the trimmed V and J ends, which lost 6 bases and 1 base, there was a span of 14 bases. The V gene's germline CDR1 is MNHNY and CDR2 SVGAGI (reference sequence). The CDR3 is 15 amino acids. The CDR3 DNA reads TGTGCCAGCAGGTATAGACGGAGGGGCACAGATACGCAGTATTTT. It specifies CASRYRRRGTDTQYF.

This chain's CDR3 is CASSQDREEETQYF. In DNA form, the CDR3 reads TGTGCCAGCAGCCAAGATAGGGAAGAAGAGACCCAGTACTTC. This sequence joins TRBV3-1 and TRBJ2-5, with no clear D. The ends were cut back, 0 bases at V and 3 bases at J, with 8 bases in the middle. The CDR3 extends over 14 amino acids. From germline, CDR1 is LGHDT and CDR2 YNNKEL (reference sequence).

V and J are TRBV27 and TRBJ1-2; D unclear. The germline CDR1 and CDR2 sequences are MNHEY and SMNVEV (reference sequence). The CDR3 has 14 residues. The ends were cut back, 3 bases at V and 4 bases at J, with 12 bases in the middle. This CDR3 is CASSFSPGSYGYTF. CDR3 DNA: TGTGCCAGCAGTTTCTCCCCGGGGAGCTATGGCTACACCTTC.

The rearrangement links TRBV7-2 to TRBJ1-6, with a weak D call TRBD1 (5 bases). The CDR3 spans 13 residues. Germline assignment: CDR1 SGHTA and CDR2 FQGNSA. Deletions cut 6 bases from V and 7 bases from J, with 10 bases between. The CDR3: CASRDTWNSPLHF. The CDR3 coding sequence is TGTGCCAGCAGGGACACTTGGAATTCACCCCTCCACTTT.

Comment on this clonotype: This may come from a read error, since a much larger clone is one base off. The chain joins TRBV9 to TRBJ2-7, with D perhaps matching TRBD2 (6 bases). The CDR3 runs 15 residues. Germline V gene sequence: CDR1 SGDLS, CDR2 YYNGEE. The CDR3 loop reads CACSPPGVSSYEQYF. DNA for the CDR3: TGTGCCTGCAGCCCCCCGGGGGTATCCTCCTACGAGCAGTACTTC.

In this sample, this clonotype turned up a few times. The rearrangement joins TRBV11-2 to TRBJ2-4; perhaps TRBD1 as D (6 bases). The germline V gene encodes CDR1 SGHAT and CDR2 FQNNGV. The CDR3 consists of 16 residues. Trimming pared 6 bases from V and 1 base from J, leaving 16 bases between. CDR3 in DNA: TGTGCCAGCAGTCGTAATACTCAGGGGGCCAAAAACATTCAGTACTTC. Translation gives CASSRNTQGAKNIQYF.

The J gene is TRBJ2-3, the V gene TRBV12-3 or TRBV12-4, with D possibly TRBD2 on 6 matching bases. V dropped 6 bases and J dropped 4 bases, with 14 bases sitting between them. The CDR3 is made up of 14 amino acids. The CDR3 nucleotides read TGTGCCAGCAGCCGAAGGGACTTCCCAGATACGCAGTATTTT. Amino acids: CASSRRDFPDTQYF.